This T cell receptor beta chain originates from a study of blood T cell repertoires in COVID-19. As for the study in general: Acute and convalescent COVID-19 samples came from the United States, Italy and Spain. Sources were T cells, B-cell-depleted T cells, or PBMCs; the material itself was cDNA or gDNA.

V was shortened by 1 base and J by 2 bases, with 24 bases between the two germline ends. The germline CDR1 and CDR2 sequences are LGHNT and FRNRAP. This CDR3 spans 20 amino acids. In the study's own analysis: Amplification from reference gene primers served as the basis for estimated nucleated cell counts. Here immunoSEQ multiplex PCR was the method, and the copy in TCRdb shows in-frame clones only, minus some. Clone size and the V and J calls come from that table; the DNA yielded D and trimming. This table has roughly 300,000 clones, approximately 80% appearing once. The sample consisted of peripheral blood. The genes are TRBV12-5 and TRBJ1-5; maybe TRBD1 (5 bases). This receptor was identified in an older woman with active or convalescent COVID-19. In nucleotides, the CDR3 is TGTGCTAGTGGTTTGGCCGTCAAAGGGGTCCCGCTTATGGGCAATCAGCCCCAGCATTTT. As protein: CASGLAVKGVPLMGNQPQHF.